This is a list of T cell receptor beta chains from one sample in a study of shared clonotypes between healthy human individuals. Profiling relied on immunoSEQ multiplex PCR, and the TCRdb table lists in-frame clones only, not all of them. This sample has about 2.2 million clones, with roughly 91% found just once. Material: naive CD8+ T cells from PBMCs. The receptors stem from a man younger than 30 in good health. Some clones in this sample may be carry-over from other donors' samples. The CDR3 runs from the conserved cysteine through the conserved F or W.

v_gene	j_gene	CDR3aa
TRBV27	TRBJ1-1	CASRRGLNTEAFF
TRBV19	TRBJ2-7	CASSASGRAYEQYF
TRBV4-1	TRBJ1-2	CASSQDPGGPYGYTF
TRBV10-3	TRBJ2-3	CAISEGTGGDTQYF
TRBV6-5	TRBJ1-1	CASSYSRTVNTEAFF
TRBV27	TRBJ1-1	CASSSRDRFNTEAFF
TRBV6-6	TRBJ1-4	CASSPNRGGNEKLFF
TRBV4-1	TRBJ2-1	CASSPRADSYNEQFF
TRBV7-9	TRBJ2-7	CASSLPSGDEQYF
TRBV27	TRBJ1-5	CASKTGTGGWPQHF